This T cell receptor (beta chain) was identified in a study of cytomegalovirus exposure and HLA in healthy donors. Whole-study findings and limits: Reports credit the classifier with highly specific, highly sensitive diagnosis of cytomegalovirus status. The dataset shows that most TCR sequences were rare, while some public TCRs occurred in many donors. The authors listed around 150 TCR beta chains as cytomegalovirus-associated.

The germline V gene encodes CDR1 SGDLS and CDR2 YYNGEE. Germline trimming cut 4 bases from V and 3 bases from J; bases unmatched to any gene: 4. The CDR3 runs 13 residues. The donors were members of the validation cohort comprising over 90 subjects, separate from the roughly 730-subject first cohort. The method was immunoSEQ multiplex PCR; TCRdb's version includes in-frame clones alone and lacks a portion of them. The sample lists roughly 200,000 clones; roughly 86% were seen once. To note about this clone: What it binds is unknown.

The chain recombines TRBV9 with TRBJ2-7, with 7 bases fitting TRBD1. The source of this sequence is a man aged 30 to 39 in good health and CMV-seropositive. The sample taken for sequencing was PBMCs. The CDR3 is CASSPGDSYEQYF. The DNA for the CDR3 is TGTGCCAGCAGCCCAGGGGACAGCTACGAGCAGTACTTC.